This TCR delta chain was recovered during a study of gamma-delta T cells after stem cell transplantation. A note on this clone: TCRdb pairs this DNA with a much larger clone's protein that differs at residue 13, likely a read error; the protein shown was translated from the DNA.

TCRdb reanalysed the RT-PCR reads via CATT. This sample has around 2,000 delta-chain clones, with approximately 1.3% found just once. The sample consisted of gamma-delta T cells. This clonotype was sampled from a human donor. It is not recorded whose cells these are; they may come from a transplant donor.

In nucleotides, the CDR3 is TGTGCCTGTGACTACCTTACTGGGGGATACGAGAAGACCGATAAACTCATCTTT. Its translation: CACDYLTGGYEKTDKLIF. The chain has TRDV2 and TRDJ1; 13 bases are a match to TRDD3. CDR3 size: 18 residues. CDR1 and CDR2 from the germline V gene are GEAIGNYY and EKD. After removal of 3 bases from V and 2 bases from J, the junction contained 11 bases not matched to a gene.